A single sample gave rise to the 14 T cell receptor beta chains below, sequenced in a study of beta chain features in type 1 diabetes (dated by TCRdb to between 2017 and 2018). The library was made by the immunoSEQ multiplex PCR assay. The High Capacity cDNA Reverse Transcription Kit was used to reverse transcribe all of the isolated RNA, meaning that expressed TCRB transcripts were what got sequenced. TCRdb took over this immuneACCESS table, retaining in-frame rearrangements with V and J assigned. Such tables are incomplete; in checked studies, under half of the missing clones stem from an unresolved V gene, and the remainder is unexplained. The sample table records about 330,000 clones; 11% of these occur just once. The top ten constitute roughly 0.016% of the sample. The sequenced sample was naive CD4+ T cells from blood. This specimen's cell subset or site label, per the study, means: true naive CD4+ T cells. These receptor sequences come from a woman in her 30s in good health.

This clone turned up a few times. The genes are TRBV19 and TRBJ1-2; the D gene is possibly TRBD1 (6 bases). The CDR3 runs to 15 residues. CDR1 is LNHDA and CDR2 is SQIVND in the germline V gene (reference sequence). Between the trimmed V and J ends, which lost 1 base and 6 bases, there was a span of 15 bases. This chain's CDR3 is CASSIGATGTDGYTF. CDR3 DNA: TGTGCCAGTAGTATAGGAGCTACAGGGACGGATGGCTACACCTTC.

This clone was detected ten times or more. V gene TRBV30 combines with J gene TRBJ1-1; tentatively, D is TRBD1 (5 bases). The V end was cut by 3 bases, the J end by 6 bases, with 11 bases between. This CDR3 has 12 amino acids. Germline CDR1 GTSNPN, CDR2 SVGIG (reference sequence). CDR3 DNA sequence: TGTGCCTGGAGCCGGACAACTGCTGAAGCTTTCTTT. This translates into CAWSRTTAEAFF.

In its sample, this clone was seen a few times. The chain recombines TRBV7-9 with TRBJ2-7; possible D gene TRBD2, 5 bases. CDR1 and CDR2 from the germline V gene are SEHNR and FQNEAQ (reference sequence). Trimming removed 1 base at V and 12 bases at J, with 13 bases between. The CDR3 extends over 12 amino acids. The CDR3 DNA is TGTGCCAGCAGCTTAGACGAGGGCCATGCGTACTTC. Translating gives CASSLDEGHAYF.

The chain employs TRBV2 and TRBJ2-3, with 9 bases identical to TRBD1. Trimming took 6 bases from V and 2 from J; bases not matched to a gene: 6. Looked up from germline, CDR1 is SNHLY and CDR2 is FYNNEI. CDR3 length: 15 amino acids. The CDR3 is CASSRGQGITDTQYF. Written as DNA, the CDR3 is TGTGCCAGCAGCCGCGGACAGGGGATCACAGATACGCAGTATTTT.

This clone was detected a few times. The rearrangement joins TRBV9 to TRBJ1-2; unclear D gene. Germline CDR1 and CDR2: SGDLS and YYNGEE. The CDR3 is 15 residues long. The V gene lost 0 bases and the J gene lost 1 base, with 10 bases spanning the gap. The CDR3 nucleotides read TGTGCCAGCAGCGTAGGACCGGGAAATAACTATGGCTACACCTTC. Translating gives CASSVGPGNNYGYTF.

V usage is TRBV7-2 and J usage is TRBJ2-1, with D tentatively TRBD1 (6 bases). The V end was cut by 0 bases, the J end by 3 bases, with 12 bases between. Germline V gene lookup returns CDR1 SGHTA and CDR2 FQGNSA. The CDR3 runs 16 residues. The CDR3 coding sequence is TGTGCCAGCAGCTTAGCCCAGACAGGCAACTACAATGAGCAGTTCTTC. This encodes CASSLAQTGNYNEQFF.

The DNA for the CDR3 is TGTGCCAGCAGCTTAGCAGGGACAGGGGACGAGCAGTACTTC. Amino acid sequence: CASSLAGTGDEQYF. The genes are TRBV7-2 and TRBJ2-7; 10 positions agree with TRBD1. The CDR3 has 14 residues. J was trimmed by 5 bases and V by 0 bases; bases with no gene match: 1. Per germline, CDR1 SGHTA and CDR2 FQGNSA.

J is TRBJ2-1 and V is TRBV28; TRBD1 agrees at 11 bases. The CDR3 extends over 17 amino acids. CDR1 is MDHEN, CDR2 SYDVKM, per germline. V lost 2 bases, J lost 7 bases, and 10 bases stayed unmatched. The CDR3 coding sequence is TGTGCCAGCAGTTTAACCCTTGGACAGGGGGCTACAAATGAGCAGTTCTTC. Translated, it gives CASSLTLGQGATNEQFF.

V is TRBV28 and J is TRBJ2-3; D unclear. Germline values: CDR1 MDHEN, CDR2 SYDVKM. Trimming shortened V by 6 bases and J by 8 bases, and 21 bases separated the two germline ends. The CDR3 runs 15 residues. Written as DNA, the CDR3 is TGTGCCAGCAGCCCCCATAATGTACTTACCATTACGCAGTATTTT. Protein: CASSPHNVLTITQYF.

The chain combines TRBV5-6 with TRBJ2-1, with D uncertain. The CDR3 has 15 amino acids. The V end lost 0 bases, the J end lost 0 bases, and 7 bases lay between the germline ends. Germline V gene lookup returns CDR1 SGHDT and CDR2 YYEEEE. As DNA, the CDR3 is TGTGCCAGCAGCTTGGCAGGAAGCTCCTACAATGAGCAGTTCTTC. Translated, it gives CASSLAGSSYNEQFF.

This clone was found a few times. Distinct nucleotide sequences in the sample also encode this CDR3. The J gene is TRBJ2-5, the V gene TRBV9; maybe TRBD1 (5 bases). Germline CDR1 and CDR2: SGDLS and YYNGEE. V lost 0 bases and J lost 1, with 7 bases in between. The CDR3 runs to 14 residues. CDR3 region: CASSVGGVQETQYF. In DNA, the CDR3 is TGTGCCAGCAGCGTAGGGGGCGTCCAAGAGACCCAGTACTTC. Variable domain in full (rest from reference TRBV9 and TRBJ2-5): DSGVTQTPKHLITATGQRVTLRCSPRSGDLSVYWYQQSLDQGLQFLIQYYNGEERAKGNILERFSAQQFPDLHSELNLSSLELGDSALYFCASSVGGVQETQYFGPGTRLLVL.

This clone was picked up a small number of times. The V and J genes are TRBV7-3 and TRBJ2-1, with TRBD2 matching over 8 bases. Germline trimming cut 5 bases from V and 6 bases from J; bases unmatched to any gene: 12. Germline V lookup: CDR1 SGHTA, CDR2 FQGTGA. The CDR3 length is 16 residues. This chain's CDR3 is CASSKLPGLVGNEQFF. Here the CDR3 DNA reads TGTGCCAGCAGCAAACTTCCGGGACTAGTCGGCAATGAGCAGTTCTTC.

V usage is TRBV4-3 and J usage is TRBJ2-1, with D perhaps TRBD2 (6 bases). This CDR3 is 17 amino acids long. Per germline, CDR1 LGHNA and CDR2 YSLEER. V was pared by 0 bases and J by 4 bases, with 16 bases between. The CDR3, as DNA: TGCGCCAGCAGCCAAGAGAGTTTGCGGGCGGGATACAATGAGCAGTTCTTC. Protein product: CASSQESLRAGYNEQFF.

This clone came up a few times. The chain joins TRBV30 to TRBJ2-3; D is undetermined. The length of the CDR3 is 13 residues. Between the trimmed V and J ends, which lost 1 base and 0 bases, there was a span of 5 bases. The germline CDR1 and CDR2 sequences are GTSNPN and SVGIG (reference sequence). The CDR3 DNA follows: TGTGCCTGGAGTGAGACTAGCACAGATACGCAGTATTTT. It is translated as CAWSETSTDTQYF. The entire variable domain, with the rest obtained from reference TRBV30 and TRBJ2-3, is as follows: SQTIHQWPATLVQPVGSPLSLECTVEGTSNPNLYWYRQAAGRGLQLLFYSVGIGQISSEVPQNLSASRPQDRQFILSSKKLLLSDSGFYLCAWSETSTDTQYFGPGTRLTVL.